The T cell receptor beta chain described here comes from a study of regulatory T cells in long-lasting Graves disease (TCRdb year 2021). For context, the study as a whole: Persistent Graves' disease was defined as persistently positive TSH receptor autoantibodies together with antithyroid drug treatment for over 5 years. Peripheral blood TCR sequencing and RNA sequencing compared persistent Graves' disease patients with newly diagnosed Graves' disease patients. The study was conducted in China and was registered as a clinical trial. A total of about 35 samples underwent TCR sequencing, from roughly 13 patients with persistent Graves' disease and 20 patients with newly diagnosed Graves' disease. Antithyroid drugs had been taken for approximately 10 years on average by persistent Graves' disease patients in the clinical cohort. On the study overall, not on this receptor specifically: Compared with newly diagnosed patients, persistent Graves' disease patients had lower TCR Shannon entropy and fewer highly expanded clones, which suggests clonal expansion. Only peripheral blood was studied, because thyroid tissue, the primary lesion, was inaccessible. Only the TCR beta chain was sequenced and analyzed. Preferential use of TRBV28, TRBJ1-2 and TRBJ2-5 was observed in persistent disease, whereas TRBV20-1 and TRBJ2-1 were favored in newly diagnosed disease. The authors acknowledged the small sample size as a limitation that may reduce accuracy. More public clonotypes were shared among persistent patients (roughly 2,900) than among newly diagnosed patients (roughly 1,000).

The library was made by multiplex PCR. The instrument given in TCRdb is Illumina HiSeq 4000. CDR3 regions were amplified by Arm-PCR with iRepertoire HTBI primers to construct TCR beta libraries. Before sequencing, the PCR products underwent gel purification. The paper's data handling went like this. Across samples, roughly 60 TRBV and roughly 15 TRBJ segments were identified and used for gene usage analysis of CDR3 amino acid clonotypes. COPE and FqMerger were used to merge filtered high-quality paired reads into contigs. BLAST was used to align contigs to IMGT TRBV, TRBD and TRBJ reference genes, and CDR3 was defined according to IMGT. Clonotypes above 0.1% frequency were classified as highly expanded clones. Repertoire diversity was measured by Shannon entropy, and V-J evenness by the Gini coefficient. A clonotype was considered public if more than one individual shared it. TCRdb passed the public sequencing reads through fastp at Q25 and MiXCR, retaining productive beta sequences. CDR3 protein sequences are deduplicated, and each keeps its most common genes and DNA. TCRdb's processing, not the study's, gives the V and J calls here. The sample table records roughly 700,000 distinct CDR3 sequences; around 30% of these occur just once. Jointly, the top ten make up 42% of the sample.

CDR1 MNHNS and CDR2 SASEGT are derived from the germline V gene. There are 15 amino acids in the CDR3, from cysteine to phenylalanine inclusive. Just CDR3 DNA is preserved here, 45 bases in frame from base 1. Trimming removed 7 bases from V and 1 base from J, leaving 17 bases between the germline ends. Comment on this clonotype: Its antigen is not yet known. Base qualities are not recorded, but no much larger clone differs from it by a single base.

The time point label on this specimen signifies: persistent/refractory GD, antithyroid drugs over 5 years with positive TRAb. For both TCR sequencing and RNA sequencing, RNA was extracted from PBMCs using TRIzol. The diagnosis of Graves' disease was made according to American Thyroid Association guidelines. Patients were recruited from an endocrinology department in Xi'an, China. Each patient gave approximately 10 milliliters of peripheral blood, collected in an EDTA anticoagulant tube. PBMCs were isolated by Ficoll Paque Plus density gradient separation without further T cell sorting. An Agilent 2100 Bioanalyzer and agarose gel were used to assess RNA quality, and a NanoDrop 2000 was used to measure RNA concentration.

The rearranged segments are TRBV6-1 and TRBJ2-7; a tentative D match to TRBD2 spans 6 bases. The sequencing here drew on peripheral blood mononuclear cells (PBMCs), taken when the disease was refractory, from a patient treated with antithyroid drugs. This receptor was taken from a female donor with Graves disease. The CDR3 protein is CASNPPGDLSYEQYF. Read as DNA, the sequence is TGTGCCAGCAACCCCCCCGGGGACTTATCCTACGAGCAGTACTTC.